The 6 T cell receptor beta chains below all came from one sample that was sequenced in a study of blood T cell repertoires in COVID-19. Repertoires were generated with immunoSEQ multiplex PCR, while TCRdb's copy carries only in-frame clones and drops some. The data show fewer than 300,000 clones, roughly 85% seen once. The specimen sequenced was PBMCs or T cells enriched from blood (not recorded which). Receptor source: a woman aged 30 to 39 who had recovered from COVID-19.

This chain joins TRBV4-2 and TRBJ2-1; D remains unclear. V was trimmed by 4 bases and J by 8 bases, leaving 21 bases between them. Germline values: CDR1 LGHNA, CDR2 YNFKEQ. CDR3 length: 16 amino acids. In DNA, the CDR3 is TGTGCCAGCAGCCCCTACCTAACGGGTGGCGGCGATGAGCAGTTCTTC. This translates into CASSPYLTGGGDEQFF.

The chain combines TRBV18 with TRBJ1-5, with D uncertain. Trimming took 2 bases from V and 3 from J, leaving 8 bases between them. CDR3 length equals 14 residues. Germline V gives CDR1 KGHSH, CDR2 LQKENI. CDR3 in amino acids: CASSPNSLNQPQHF. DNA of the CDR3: TGTGCCAGCTCACCAAACAGCCTCAATCAGCCCCAGCATTTT.

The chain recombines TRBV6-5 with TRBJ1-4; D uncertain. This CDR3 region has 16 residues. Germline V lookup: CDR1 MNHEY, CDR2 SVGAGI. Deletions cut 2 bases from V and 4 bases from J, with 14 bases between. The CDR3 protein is CASSYLGAGNNEKLFF. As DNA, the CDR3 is TGTGCCAGCAGTTACCTGGGCGCAGGCAATAATGAAAAACTGTTTTTT.

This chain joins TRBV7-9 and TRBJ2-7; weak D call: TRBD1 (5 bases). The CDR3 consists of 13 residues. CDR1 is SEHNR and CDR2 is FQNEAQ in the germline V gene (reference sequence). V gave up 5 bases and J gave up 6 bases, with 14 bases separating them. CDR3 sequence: CASSGYRIGEQYF. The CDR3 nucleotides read TGTGCCAGCAGCGGATACAGGATTGGCGAGCAGTACTTC.

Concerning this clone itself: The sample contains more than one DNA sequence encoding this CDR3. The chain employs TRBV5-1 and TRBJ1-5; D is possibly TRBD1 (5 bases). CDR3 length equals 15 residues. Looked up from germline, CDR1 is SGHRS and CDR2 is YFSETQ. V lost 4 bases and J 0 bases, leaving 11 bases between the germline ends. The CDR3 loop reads CASSATGDSNQPQHF. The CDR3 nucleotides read TGCGCCAGCAGCGCAACGGGGGATAGCAATCAGCCCCAGCATTTT. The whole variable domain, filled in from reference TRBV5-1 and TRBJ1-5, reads KAGVTQTPRYLIKTRGQQVTLSCSPISGHRSVSWYQQTPGQGLQFLFEYFSETQRNKGNFPGRFSGRQFSNSRSEMNVSTLELGDSALYLCASSATGDSNQPQHFGDGTRLSIL.

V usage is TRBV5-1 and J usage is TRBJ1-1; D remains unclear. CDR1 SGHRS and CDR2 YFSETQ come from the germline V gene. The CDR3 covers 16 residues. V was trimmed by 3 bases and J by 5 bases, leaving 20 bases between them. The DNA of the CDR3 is TGCGCCAGCAGCTCCCAAACACCCGAGGTCCGGACTGAAGCTTTCTTT. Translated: CASSSQTPEVRTEAFF.